These 24 T cell receptor beta chains came from one sample sequenced in a study of T cells in narcolepsy. Only in-frame clones appear in the TCRdb table, and some are missing; sequencing was by immunoSEQ multiplex PCR. The repertoire holds 30,000 to 40,000 clones, about four fifths seen once, with roughly 2.5% in the top ten. The sample was memory (CD45RA-) CD4+ T cells from blood. The receptors here all came from a human donor in good health.

The chain couples TRBV6-5 to TRBJ1-5; TRBD1 matches at 10 bases. Germline-derived CDR1 and CDR2 are MNHEY and SVGAGI. Unmatched junction bases numbered 8, after V lost 3 bases and J lost 6 bases. This CDR3 is 16 amino acids long. CDR3 in amino acids: CASSYFRDRGFQPQHF. CDR3 sequence (DNA): TGTGCCAGCAGTTATTTCCGGGACAGGGGATTTCAGCCCCAGCATTTT.

CDR3 protein: CAWRRRGSNEQFF. The CDR3 DNA sequence: TGTGCCTGGAGGCGGAGGGGAAGCAATGAGCAGTTCTTC. The gene calls are TRBV30 and TRBJ2-1, with D perhaps TRBD2 (6 bases). CDR3 length: 13 amino acids. From germline, CDR1 is GTSNPN and CDR2 SVGIG (reference sequence). Deletions cut 3 bases from V and 6 bases from J, with 12 bases between. Together with reference TRBV30 and TRBJ2-1, the CDR3 gives the full variable domain: SQTIHQWPATLVQPVGSPLSLECTVEGTSNPNLYWYRQAAGRGLQLLFYSVGIGQISSEVPQNLSASRPQDRQFILSSKKLLLSDSGFYLCAWRRRGSNEQFFGPGTRLTVL.

Of note for this clone: No conserved phenylalanine or tryptophan ends this CDR3, so it is likely a read error. The chain couples TRBV6-1 to TRBJ1-2; tentatively, D is TRBD1 (5 bases). Between the trimmed V and J ends, which lost 1 base and 4 bases, there was a span of 10 bases. The length of the CDR3 is 14 residues. Looked up from germline, CDR1 is MNHNS and CDR2 is SASEGT. The CDR3 DNA is TGTGCCAGCAGTGAAGACCAGGGTGTCTATGGCTACACCCTC. Translation: CASSEDQGVYGYTL.

The chain joins TRBV25-1 to TRBJ2-7; D is undetermined. The length of the CDR3 is 12 residues. Germline-derived CDR1 and CDR2 are MGHDK and SYGVNS. V was clipped by 2 bases and J by 3 bases, with 5 bases between them. The CDR3 bases are TGTGCCAGCAGTGAAACGGGCTACGAGCAGTACTTC. The encoded protein is CASSETGYEQYF.

This clone appeared a few times. The chain recombines TRBV2 with TRBJ1-5; tentative D call: TRBD1 (5 bases). The germline V gene encodes CDR1 SNHLY and CDR2 FYNNEI. The germline V and J ends were trimmed by 5 bases and 4 bases, with 9 bases remaining between them. The CDR3 loop spans 13 amino acids. CDR3 protein: CASSRDGNQPQHF. The CDR3 bases are TGTGCCAGCAGTAGGGACGGGAATCAGCCCCAGCATTTT.

This chain links TRBV30 with TRBJ1-2; D uncertain. Per the germline V gene, CDR1 is GTSNPN and CDR2 is SVGIG (reference sequence). V was cut by 4 bases and J by 3 bases, with 15 bases left in between. The CDR3 is 14 residues long. The CDR3 sequence: CAWNRIGRHYGYTF. Written as DNA, the CDR3 is TGTGCCTGGAACCGCATTGGGAGGCACTATGGCTACACCTTC.

J is TRBJ1-5 and V is TRBV6-1; TRBD1 agrees at 7 bases. Germline trimming cut 4 bases from V and 0 bases from J; bases unmatched to any gene: 3. There are 15 residues in the CDR3. CDR1 MNHNS and CDR2 SASEGT come from the germline V gene. For the CDR3, the DNA is TGTGCCAGCAGTGGAGGGACAGCTAGCAATCAGCCCCAGCATTTT. As protein: CASSGGTASNQPQHF.

This clone was seen once. The J gene is TRBJ1-3, the V gene TRBV6-5; D unclear. Trimming took 5 bases from V and 8 from J, leaving 16 bases between them. The CDR3 extends over 14 amino acids. Germline assignment: CDR1 MNHEY and CDR2 SVGAGI. The CDR3 DNA reads TGTGCCAGCAGTCGGATCCGCCCAGTGGACACCATATATTTT. This gives the protein CASSRIRPVDTIYF.

The chain couples TRBV4-2 to TRBJ1-1; perhaps TRBD1 as D (5 bases). Trimming took off 1 base at V and 3 bases at J, with 12 bases between the two ends. The CDR3 has 15 amino acids. CDR1 is LGHNA and CDR2 is YNFKEQ in the germline V gene. For the CDR3, the DNA is TGTGCCAGCAGCCAAGGGCCTCAGGGCTACACTGAAGCTTTCTTT. It yields the protein CASSQGPQGYTEAFF.

The chain links TRBV11-2 to TRBJ1-3; TRBD1 matches at 10 bases. The CDR3 runs to 15 residues. With 5 bases clipped from V and 2 bases from J, the junction kept 3 bases outside the gene matches. Germline values: CDR1 SGHAT, CDR2 FQNNGV. The CDR3 loop reads CASSPGQGPGNTIYF. As DNA, the CDR3 is TGTGCCAGCAGCCCGGGACAGGGGCCTGGAAACACCATATATTTT.

The chain uses TRBV5-5 and TRBJ1-3; no definite D call. This CDR3 is built from 15 residues. Germline V CDR1 and CDR2: SGHKS, YYEKEE (reference sequence). V lost 4 bases, J lost 0 bases, and 11 bases lay in between. This CDR3 reads CASSGTEVSGNTIYF. CDR3 sequence (DNA): TGTGCCAGCAGCGGAACAGAAGTCTCTGGAAACACCATATATTTT.

The chain joins TRBV19 to TRBJ2-4, with a tentative D call TRBD1 (6 bases). V was clipped by 2 bases and J by 0 bases, with 14 bases between them. The CDR3 has 17 residues. Germline CDR1 reads LNHDA; CDR2 reads SQIVND (reference sequence). The CDR3 loop reads CASSIIWTEKAKNIQYF. The CDR3, as DNA: TGTGCCAGTAGTATAATTTGGACAGAAAAAGCCAAAAACATTCAGTACTTC.

The chain recombines TRBV6-6 with TRBJ2-7; TRBD2 matches 14 bases. Germline V CDR1 and CDR2: MNHNY, SVGAGI (reference sequence). With 6 bases clipped from V and 6 bases from J, the junction kept 1 base outside the gene matches. The CDR3 runs 13 residues. CDR3 in amino acids: CASRGLAGAEQYF. CDR3 DNA sequence: TGTGCCAGCAGGGGACTAGCGGGAGCCGAGCAGTACTTC.

This clone was detected once. This rearrangement joins TRBV5-1 to TRBJ2-5; no definite D call. V lost 4 bases and J lost 3, with 10 bases in between. Germline values: CDR1 SGHRS, CDR2 YFSETQ. The CDR3 has 13 residues. The CDR3 spells CASSPGWEETQYF. The CDR3 DNA reads TGCGCCAGCAGCCCCGGATGGGAAGAGACCCAGTACTTC.

This clone was seen only a few times. V gene TRBV25-1 combines with J gene TRBJ2-3; 12 nucleotides line up with TRBD2. This CDR3 is built from 14 residues. The ends lost 4 bases at V and 6 bases at J; junction bases unmatched: 2. Germline CDR1 reads MGHDK; CDR2 reads SYGVNS. CDR3 sequence (DNA): TGTGCCAGCAGTGGGCTAGCGGGGGGGGATACGCAGTATTTT. Its protein product is CASSGLAGGDTQYF.

This sequence joins TRBV7-9 and TRBJ1-2; 8 bases map to TRBD1. V trimming: 2 bases; J trimming: 8 bases; junction bases outside the gene matches: 4. Germline lookup yields CDR1 SEHNR and CDR2 FQNEAQ (reference sequence). The CDR3 contains 13 residues. The CDR3 loop is CASSLQGARGYTF. The CDR3 coding sequence is TGTGCCAGCAGCTTACAGGGGGCGCGAGGCTACACCTTC.

This clone is a singleton in its sample. V usage is TRBV5-1 and J usage is TRBJ1-1; weak D call: TRBD1 (5 bases). Germline CDR1 SGHRS, CDR2 YFSETQ. Trimming cost V 4 bases and J 1 base, with 14 bases left between them. CDR3 length equals 15 residues. The CDR3 spells CASSIGARRNTEAFF. CDR3 nucleotides: TGCGCCAGCAGCATAGGGGCACGTCGGAACACTGAAGCTTTCTTT.

The chain is built from TRBV11-2 and TRBJ1-2; D is perhaps TRBD1 (5 bases). The CDR3 extends over 16 amino acids. Trimming shortened V by 3 bases and J by 3 bases, and 17 bases separated the two germline ends. Germline V CDR1 and CDR2: SGHAT, FQNNGV. The CDR3 spells CASSLSGETDYYGYTF. CDR3 nucleotides: TGTGCCAGCAGCTTGAGTGGGGAGACAGACTACTATGGCTACACCTTC.

The chain employs TRBV6-1 and TRBJ1-2; maybe TRBD1 (5 bases). This CDR3 region has 14 residues. The germline V and J ends were trimmed by 3 bases and 4 bases, with 12 bases remaining between them. Germline V gene sequence: CDR1 MNHNS, CDR2 SASEGT. The CDR3 coding sequence is TGTGCCAGCAGTGACTATGGGGACCTCTATGGCTACACCTTC. The encoded protein is CASSDYGDLYGYTF.

This chain connects TRBV6-8 to TRBJ2-1, with 8 positions matching TRBD2. Germline CDR1 and CDR2: MNHGY and SAAAGT. The length of the CDR3 is 16 residues. The trim removed 9 bases at V and 0 bases at J, leaving 10 bases unmatched. CDR3 sequence reads: CARQIPGGSSYNEQFF. In DNA form, the CDR3 reads TGTGCCAGGCAAATTCCGGGGGGGAGCTCCTACAATGAGCAGTTCTTC.

In its sample, this clone was seen once. J is TRBJ2-1 and V is TRBV11-2; D may be TRBD2 (5 bases). Trimming pared 5 bases from V and 6 bases from J, leaving 14 bases between. The germline gives CDR1 SGHAT, CDR2 FQNNGV. This CDR3 has 14 residues. Here the CDR3 reads CASSPRRGSNEQFF. The CDR3 DNA reads TGTGCCAGCAGCCCCCGTCGGGGTTCCAATGAGCAGTTCTTC.

This rearrangement joins TRBV5-1 to TRBJ1-2; TRBD1 matches at 8 bases. This CDR3 comprises 14 residues. The germline V gene encodes CDR1 SGHRS and CDR2 YFSETQ. Trimming took 4 bases from V and 7 from J; bases not matched to a gene: 9. The DNA of the CDR3 is TGCGCCAGCAGCCCAGGACAGGGCCGGACTGGCTACACCTTC. It yields the protein CASSPGQGRTGYTF.

This chain uses TRBV5-4 with TRBJ2-7, with no clear D. The V end lost 0 bases, the J end lost 4 bases, and 2 bases lay between the germline ends. CDR1 and CDR2 (germline): SGHNT, YYREEE (reference sequence). This CDR3 has 11 residues. The CDR3 sequence: CASSLGYEQYF. The CDR3 coding sequence is TGTGCCAGCAGCTTGGGTTACGAGCAGTACTTC.

This clone was counted between two and nine times. V and J are TRBV25-1 and TRBJ2-7; D call uncertain. V was cut by 3 bases and J by 0 bases, with 9 bases left in between. CDR1 is MGHDK, CDR2 SYGVNS, per germline. This CDR3 contains 14 residues. DNA for the CDR3: TGTGCCAGCAGTGATGTGGGCAGCTCCTACGAGCAGTACTTC. Its protein product is CASSDVGSSYEQYF.